One and the same sample provided the 26 T cell receptor beta chains below, sequenced in a study of beta chain features in type 1 diabetes. What was sequenced were expressed TCRB transcripts, since all of the isolated RNA had been reverse transcribed. Sequencing used immunoSEQ multiplex PCR; TCRdb keeps in-frame clones, though not all of them. This sample carries 970,000 or so clones, about a sixth of them seen once, and the ten largest clones take 0.02% to 0.025%. The sample comprised naive CD4+ T cells from blood. The source is a woman under 30 in good health.

The rearrangement joins TRBV10-1 to TRBJ2-3, with 12 positions matching TRBD2. Germline V CDR1 and CDR2: WNHNN, SYGVQD (reference sequence). V gave up 7 bases and J gave up 2 bases; unmatched junction bases: 1. The CDR3 length is 14 residues. For the CDR3, the DNA is TGCGCCAGCACTAGCGGGAGGGACACAGATACGCAGTATTTT. It codes for CASTSGRDTDTQYF.

The DNA of the CDR3 is TGTGCCAGCAGTACCAACTGGGGGAGTCACATTCAGTACTTC. Translated: CASSTNWGSHIQYF. The chain joins TRBV6-6 to TRBJ2-4, with D possibly being TRBD1 or TRBD2 (5 bases each). The V and J ends lost 5 bases and 8 bases respectively, with 16 bases between them. Germline V CDR1 and CDR2: MNHNY, SVGAGI (reference sequence). This CDR3 is 14 amino acids long.

V and J are TRBV29-1 and TRBJ2-3, with D perhaps being TRBD1 or TRBD2 (6 bases each). The CDR3 spans 13 residues. Germline values: CDR1 SQVTM, CDR2 ANQGSEA. The CDR3 loop reads CRRGGLLADTQYF. CDR3 DNA sequence: TGCAGAAGAGGGGGACTCCTCGCAGATACGCAGTATTTT.

This clone was detected only a few times. The rearrangement links TRBV2 to TRBJ2-3, with D tentatively TRBD1 (6 bases). Per the germline V gene, CDR1 is SNHLY and CDR2 is FYNNEI. V was clipped by 3 bases and J by 11 bases, with 15 bases between them. This CDR3 has 13 amino acids. The CDR3 nucleotides read TGTGCCAGCAGTGAGAGGAGGTTAGGGGGGCAGTATTTT. It encodes CASSERRLGGQYF.

The gene calls are TRBV9 and TRBJ2-2, with D perhaps TRBD1 (6 bases). Trimming cost V 0 bases and J 0 bases, with 9 bases left between them. CDR3 length: 16 residues. Germline V gives CDR1 SGDLS, CDR2 YYNGEE. The CDR3 sequence: CASSVDHRANTGELFF. The CDR3 nucleotides read TGTGCCAGCAGCGTAGATCACAGGGCGAACACCGGGGAGCTGTTTTTT.

This clone was detected only a few times. Distinct nucleotide sequences in the sample also encode this CDR3. This chain connects TRBV29-1 to TRBJ2-1; possibly TRBD1 or TRBD2 for D (6 bases each). This CDR3 is built from 14 residues. CDR1 is SQVTM and CDR2 is ANQGSEA in the germline V gene. The V end lost 4 bases, the J end lost 0 bases, and 10 bases lay between the germline ends. CDR3 coding DNA: TGCAGCGTTGTAGGGGGGAGCTCCTACAATGAGCAGTTCTTC. Protein: CSVVGGSSYNEQFF.

This clone has just a few counts. This sequence joins TRBV19 and TRBJ2-2; TRBD1 aligns across 9 bases. Germline V gene data show CDR1 as LNHDA and CDR2 as SQIVND (reference sequence). The CDR3 runs to 20 residues. V was clipped by 3 bases and J by 6 bases; unmatched bases: 20. CDR3 sequence reads: CASSIPTSGTGYPYAGELFF. Written as DNA, the CDR3 is TGTGCCAGTAGTATCCCTACTTCCGGGACAGGGTATCCGTACGCCGGGGAGCTGTTTTTT.

The CDR3 region has the DNA TGTGCCAGCAGCTTATGGCGATACAATGAGCAGTTCTTC. Translated, it gives CASSLWRYNEQFF. The chain links TRBV11-3 to TRBJ2-1, with D uncertain. V lost 2 bases, J lost 4 bases, and 6 bases lay in between. CDR3 length: 13 residues. Germline CDR1 SGHNT, CDR2 YENEEA.

The CDR3 DNA is TGTGCCAGCAGTGGGGATTTTGGGGAGACCCAGTACTTC. Its translation: CASSGDFGETQYF. This chain connects TRBV6-4 to TRBJ2-5; D is unclear. V was clipped by 4 bases and J by 5 bases, with 11 bases between them. CDR1 is MRHNA and CDR2 is SNTAGT in the germline V gene. This CDR3 region has 13 residues.

The rearrangement links TRBV2 to TRBJ2-7; D may be TRBD1 (6 bases). From germline, CDR1 is SNHLY and CDR2 FYNNEI. There are 15 residues in the CDR3. V shed 4 bases and J shed 3 bases, with 16 bases lying between them. Written as DNA, the CDR3 is TGTGCCAGCAGTGTCACAAGGGACACAAACTACGAGCAGTACTTC. The encoded protein is CASSVTRDTNYEQYF. Combining the CDR3 with reference TRBV2 and TRBJ2-7 gives the whole variable domain EPEVTQTPSHQVTQMGQEVILRCVPISNHLYFYWYRQILGQKVEFLVSFYNNEISEKSEIFDDQFSVERPDGSNFTLKIRSTKLEDSAMYFCASSVTRDTNYEQYFGPGTRLTVT.

This chain links TRBV4-3 with TRBJ2-3; 8 nucleotides line up with TRBD1. This CDR3 is built from 15 residues. Unmatched junction bases numbered 3, after V lost 4 bases and J lost 0 bases. Germline V lookup: CDR1 LGHNA, CDR2 YSLEER. The CDR3 DNA sequence: TGCGCCAGCAGCCGAACAGGGGGGAGCACAGATACGCAGTATTTT. The encoded protein is CASSRTGGSTDTQYF.

Remarks on this clone: Other DNA sequences in the sample encode the same CDR3. V gene TRBV5-1 combines with J gene TRBJ2-5; D might be TRBD2 (6 bases). V dropped 0 bases and J dropped 2 bases, with 11 bases sitting between them. CDR3 length: 15 amino acids. In germline, CDR1 is SGHRS, CDR2 YFSETQ. The DNA for the CDR3 is TGCGCCAGCAGCTTGGGGGGGACTCAACAAGAGACCCAGTACTTC. Its protein is CASSLGGTQQETQYF. The variable domain in full, completed from reference TRBV5-1 and TRBJ2-5, reads KAGVTQTPRYLIKTRGQQVTLSCSPISGHRSVSWYQQTPGQGLQFLFEYFSETQRNKGNFPGRFSGRQFSNSRSEMNVSTLELGDSALYLCASSLGGTQQETQYFGPGTRLLVL.

This clone has a handful of counts. This sample includes further DNA sequences coding for the same CDR3. The chain is built from TRBV5-1 and TRBJ2-7, with D tentatively TRBD1 (6 bases). Germline lookup yields CDR1 SGHRS and CDR2 YFSETQ. The CDR3 covers 12 residues. Trimming stripped 4 bases from V and 6 bases from J, with 11 bases between. DNA for the CDR3: TGCGCCAGCAGCCTGGGACAAGGCGAGCAGTACTTC. Translation gives CASSLGQGEQYF.

This clone was seen a few times. The V gene is TRBV29-1, the J gene TRBJ1-1, with a possible D match to TRBD1 (6 bases). Germline assignment: CDR1 SQVTM and CDR2 ANQGSEA. The CDR3 is made up of 13 amino acids. With 3 bases removed from V and 6 bases from J, the gap between germline ends came to 14 bases. The CDR3 sequence: CSVENRGGSEAFF. The CDR3 DNA follows: TGCAGCGTTGAGAATAGGGGGGGTTCTGAAGCTTTCTTT. The whole variable domain, filled in from reference TRBV29-1 and TRBJ1-1, reads SAVISQKPSRDICQRGTSLTIQCQVDSQVTMMFWYRQQPGQSLTLIATANQGSEATYESGFVIDKFPISRPNLTFSTLTVSNMSPEDSSIYLCSVENRGGSEAFFGQGTRLTVV.

Here the CDR3 DNA reads TGTGCCAGCACCCGTCCTCGGAGGGATGGTCAGCCCCAGCATTTT. The encoded protein is CASTRPRRDGQPQHF. The chain carries TRBV28 and TRBJ1-5; D not certain. The CDR3 spans 15 residues. Germline V gives CDR1 MDHEN, CDR2 SYDVKM. V dropped 7 bases and J dropped 6 bases, with 19 bases sitting between them.

The chain couples TRBV7-9 to TRBJ2-1, with a possible D match to TRBD1 (5 bases). This CDR3 is built from 13 residues. Germline V gene data show CDR1 as SEHNR and CDR2 as FQNEAQ (reference sequence). V lost 2 bases and J 5 bases, leaving 7 bases between the germline ends. CDR3 sequence: CASSLPGHNEQFF. The CDR3 bases are TGTGCCAGCAGCTTACCAGGGCACAATGAGCAGTTCTTC.

The chain uses TRBV2 and TRBJ2-4; 11 bases are a match to TRBD1. J was trimmed by 7 bases and V by 4 bases; bases with no gene match: 3. Germline CDR1 is SNHLY and CDR2 is FYNNEI. The CDR3 is 14 residues long. As DNA, the CDR3 is TGTGCCAGCAGTGCGGACAGGGGGCGGAACATTCAGTACTTC. Encoded protein: CASSADRGRNIQYF.

The chain joins TRBV19 to TRBJ1-1; D is unresolved. Germline-derived CDR1 and CDR2 are LNHDA and SQIVND (reference sequence). V lost 4 bases and J lost 7, with 16 bases in between. This CDR3 is 14 amino acids long. The CDR3 reads CASSTLRTGREAFF. DNA of the CDR3: TGTGCCAGTAGTACTCTTCGGACGGGCCGTGAAGCTTTCTTT.

This clone was picked up a small number of times. The genes are TRBV6-5 and TRBJ2-1, with D unresolved. CDR3 size: 15 residues. The V end was cut by 0 bases, the J end by 4 bases, with 10 bases between. The germline V gene has CDR1 MNHEY and CDR2 SVGAGI. CDR3 amino acids: CASSYSGVGYNEQFF. CDR3 DNA sequence: TGTGCCAGCAGTTACTCCGGAGTGGGATACAATGAGCAGTTCTTC.

Details on this clone: One end of the junction varies from germline; a read error may be responsible. The chain recombines TRBV15 with TRBJ2-1, with 11 bases identical to TRBD2. Per germline, CDR1 LNHNV and CDR2 YYDKDF (reference sequence). CDR3 length: 19 amino acids. CDR3 protein: CATSGEGLAGPGSYNEQFF. The CDR3 nucleotides read TGTGCCACCAGCGGAGAAGGACTAGCGGGTCCTGGCTCCTACAATGAGCAGTTCTTC.

The CDR3 spells CASSVLFGPDTQYF. The DNA of the CDR3 is TGTGCCAGCAGTGTCTTGTTCGGGCCAGATACGCAGTATTTT. The V call is TRBV2, the J call TRBJ2-3; the D is unclear. The ends were cut back, 4 bases at V and 4 bases at J, with 12 bases in the middle. This CDR3 region has 14 residues. Germline V lookup: CDR1 SNHLY, CDR2 FYNNEI.

This clone was observed a few times. The chain links TRBV7-8 to TRBJ2-3, with no clear D. CDR1 and CDR2 (germline): SGHVS, FQNEAQ. Trimming removed 1 base from V and 2 bases from J, with 16 bases in between. The CDR3 extends over 17 amino acids. CDR3: CASSLVEIPFLTDTQYF. In DNA, the CDR3 is TGTGCCAGCAGCTTAGTGGAGATTCCCTTCCTCACAGATACGCAGTATTTT.

The chain links TRBV7-2 to TRBJ1-1; 9 bases are a match to TRBD1. Germline loops: CDR1 SGHTA, CDR2 FQGNSA. Unmatched junction bases numbered 7, after V lost 3 bases and J lost 5 bases. The length of the CDR3 is 15 residues. Here the CDR3 DNA reads TGTGCCAGCAGCTTCACCGGGACAGGGATGACTGAAGCTTTCTTT. Translation gives CASSFTGTGMTEAFF.

The chain is built from TRBV7-3 and TRBJ2-1; 7 bases map to TRBD1. There are 14 residues in the CDR3. J lost 9 bases, V lost 5 bases, and 10 bases had no gene match. The V gene's germline CDR1 is SGHTA and CDR2 FQGTGA. This chain's CDR3 is CASSPSGTASEQFF. In nucleotides, the CDR3 is TGTGCCAGCAGCCCCTCGGGGACAGCCTCTGAGCAGTTCTTC.

As regards this clone: At the DNA level, this CDR3 is encoded by other sequences in the same sample as well. The chain has TRBV6-5 and TRBJ2-7, with D unresolved. Germline values: CDR1 MNHEY, CDR2 SVGAGI. This CDR3 spans 15 amino acids. Trimming left V 0 bases short and J 2 bases short, with 11 bases between. The CDR3 DNA reads TGTGCCAGCAGTTACTCGACCGCTGGCGCCTACGAGCAGTACTTC. Encoded protein: CASSYSTAGAYEQYF.

This clone was found a few times. V and J are TRBV5-4 and TRBJ2-7; tentative D call: TRBD1 (6 bases). This CDR3 has 12 residues. Per the germline V gene, CDR1 is SGHNT and CDR2 is YYREEE (reference sequence). V shed 4 bases and J shed 3 bases, with 8 bases lying between them. The CDR3 loop is CASSVRGYEQYF. The CDR3, as DNA: TGTGCCAGCAGCGTCAGGGGCTACGAGCAGTACTTC.